These 10 T cell receptor beta chains were all obtained from the same sample, sequenced in a study of response to subunit inactivated influenza vaccine. TCRdb reprocessed the RT-PCR reads via MiXCR and lists one record per CDR3 protein. The sample has about 780,000 distinct CDR3 sequences; about 18% are singletons. The sample was PBMCs from blood, taken 5 to 6 days after vaccination. The receptor source for this set is a man in his fifties who received an inactivated influenza vaccine.

This rearrangement joins TRBV5-6 to TRBJ2-1; D unclear. Germline CDR1 SGHDT, CDR2 YYEEEE. V shed 1 base and J shed 9 bases, with 11 bases lying between them. This CDR3 comprises 13 residues. The CDR3 region has the DNA TGTGCCAGCAGCTTGTTAAATAGTGGTGAGCAGTTCTTC. It specifies CASSLLNSGEQFF.

This rearrangement joins TRBV11-2 to TRBJ2-2; 11 nucleotides agree with TRBD2. The CDR3 sequence is 18 residues long. The V gene's germline CDR1 is SGHAT and CDR2 FQNNGV. V dropped 5 bases and J dropped 0; count of bases not matched to a gene: 8. The CDR3, as DNA: TGTGCCAGCAGCACATTCCTAGCGGGGGGAGCGAACACCGGGGAGCTGTTTTTT. Translating it yields CASSTFLAGGANTGELFF.

This clonotype was seen only a few times. The J gene is TRBJ1-3, the V gene TRBV5-1, with D possibly TRBD1 on 6 matching bases. The V end was cut by 4 bases, the J end by 8 bases, with 13 bases between. CDR3 length equals 13 residues. Per germline, CDR1 SGHRS and CDR2 YFSETQ. The CDR3 loop is CASSLHRDDTIYF. CDR3 DNA: TGCGCCAGCAGCCTTCACAGGGATGACACCATATATTTT.

This rearrangement joins TRBV5-1 to TRBJ1-6; TRBD1 is a possible D gene (5 bases). Between the trimmed V and J ends, which lost 3 bases and 0 bases, there was a span of 19 bases. The CDR3 contains 19 residues. Germline V gives CDR1 SGHRS, CDR2 YFSETQ. This chain's CDR3 is CASSSGNRGHSSYNSPLHF. CDR3 bases: TGCGCCAGCAGCTCGGGAAATAGGGGCCACAGCTCCTATAATTCACCCCTCCACTTT.

The table lists this clonotype with a few counts. The rearrangement links TRBV20-1 to TRBJ2-3; 16 bases map to TRBD2. This CDR3 contains 15 residues. Germline-derived CDR1 and CDR2 are DFQATT and SNEGSKA (reference sequence). V was pared by 3 bases and J by 8 bases, with 5 bases of the junction left unmatched. This CDR3 is CSARSGTSGGGTQYF. Here the CDR3 DNA reads TGCAGTGCTAGGTCCGGGACTAGCGGGGGGGGTACGCAGTATTTT.

This clonotype was detected a few times. This chain links TRBV5-1 with TRBJ2-3, with a possible D match to TRBD1 (6 bases). Trimming removed 5 bases from V and 6 bases from J, with 16 bases in between. The CDR3 extends over 14 amino acids. Germline V CDR1 and CDR2: SGHRS, YFSETQ. The CDR3 spells CASRPQQGTDTQYF. The CDR3, as DNA: TGCGCCAGCAGACCTCAACAGGGTACGGATACGCAGTATTTT.

On this clonotype: Being one base from a much bigger clone, this may be a read error. The V gene is TRBV6-2 or TRBV6-3, the J gene TRBJ2-6; the D is unclear. The CDR3 sequence is 13 residues long. Germline CDR1 and CDR2: MNHEY and SVGEGT. V was clipped by 6 bases and J by 2 bases, with 5 bases between them. CDR3 loop: CASRFPGANVLTF. CDR3 sequence (DNA): TGTGCCAGCAGATTTCCTGGGGCCAACGTCCTGACTTTC.

This clonotype was counted between two and nine times. The CDR3, as DNA: TGTGCCACCAGCACCCATAGCGGGAGGGCAGAGCAGTTCTTC. Translated: CATSTHSGRAEQFF. The chain carries TRBV15 and TRBJ2-1; 11 bases agree with TRBD2. Germline CDR1 and CDR2: LNHNV and YYDKDF (reference sequence). The CDR3 covers 14 residues. J was trimmed by 10 bases and V by 4 bases; bases with no gene match: 6.

This clonotype was detected once. The rearrangement uses TRBV25-1 and TRBJ2-5; D is ambiguous. Germline V gives CDR1 MGHDK, CDR2 SYGVNS. This CDR3 comprises 12 residues. V was cut by 5 bases and J by 3 bases, with 7 bases left in between. CDR3 sequence (DNA): TGTGCCAGCAGTACGGCAAAAGAGACCCAGTACTTC. It codes for CASSTAKETQYF.

The rearrangement joins TRBV20-1 to TRBJ2-7, with 7 bases lining up with TRBD1. The CDR3 extends over 13 amino acids. Per the germline V gene, CDR1 is DFQATT and CDR2 is SNEGSKA (reference sequence). V lost 0 bases and J lost 4; bases outside the gene matches: 3. CDR3 protein: CSARDEQGYEQYF. Written as DNA, the CDR3 is TGCAGTGCTAGAGACGAACAGGGGTACGAGCAGTACTTC.